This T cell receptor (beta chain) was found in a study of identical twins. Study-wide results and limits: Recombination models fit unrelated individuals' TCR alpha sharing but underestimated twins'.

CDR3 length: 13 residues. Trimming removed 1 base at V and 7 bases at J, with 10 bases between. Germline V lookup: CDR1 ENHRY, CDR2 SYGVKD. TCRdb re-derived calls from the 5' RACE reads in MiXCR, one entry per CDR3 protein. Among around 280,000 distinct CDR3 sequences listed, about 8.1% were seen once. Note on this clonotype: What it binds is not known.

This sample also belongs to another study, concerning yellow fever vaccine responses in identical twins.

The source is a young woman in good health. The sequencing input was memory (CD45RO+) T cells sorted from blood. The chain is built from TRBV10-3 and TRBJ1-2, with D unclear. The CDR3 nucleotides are TGTGCCATCAGTGAGTTAGATGGGCTTGGCTACACCTTC. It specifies CAISELDGLGYTF.